This T cell receptor (beta chain) derives from a study of blood T cell repertoires in COVID-19. Study-level information: The cDNA or gDNA used as material had been derived from T cells, B-cell-depleted T cells, or PBMCs.

The CDR3 extends over 14 amino acids. Germline-derived CDR1 and CDR2 are SGHNT and YENEEA. With 5 bases removed from V and 5 bases from J, the gap between germline ends came to 15 bases. Everyone who took part was about 18 to 90 years old, and they came from about 25 US areas. Each exposed participant met a COVID-19 case in the 2 weeks preceding study entry. The count of this clone is one. Libraries were prepared by immunoSEQ multiplex PCR; TCRdb keeps only in-frame clonotypes and omits some of them. The table has some 320,000 clones, around 85% seen once. This TCR derives from a woman in her twenties or thirties who had been exposed to COVID-19. Sequencing was done on a sample of PBMCs or T cells enriched from blood (not recorded which). The V gene is TRBV11-3, the J gene TRBJ2-5; unclear D gene. CDR3 nucleotides: TGTGCCAGCAGCGTATCCTCAGGCGAGGAGACCCAGTACTTC. It encodes CASSVSSGEETQYF.